This TCR beta chain emerged from a study of CD4 T cells in relation to SARS-CoV-2 and coronaviruses. The unexposed donors gave CD4+ T cells in about 2010-2019, prior to COVID-19. After approximately 10 days of culture, CD4+ T cells were isolated. Profiled with immunoSEQ multiplex PCR; TCRdb holds only in-frame clones, not every one. The table lists some 16,000 clones, about 82% of them singletons, with roughly 39% in the top ten. Study-wide results and caveats: In roughly 60% of donors, memory CD4+ clonotypes crossrecognized SARS-CoV-2 and at least one common cold coronavirus spike.

The CDR3 covers 17 residues. Germline CDR1 reads KGHDR; CDR2 reads SFDVKD. Trimming pared 0 bases from V and 2 bases from J, leaving 14 bases between. Comments on this clone: The target antigen is unknown.

The sequence derives from a human donor in good health. This rearrangement joins TRBV24-1 to TRBJ2-3, with a tentative D call TRBD1 (6 bases). The sample taken for sequencing was CD4+ T cells from PBMCs, cultured in vitro. CDR3 bases: TGTGCCACCAGTGATTTGCCAGGGGCCACTAACACAGATACGCAGTATTTT. This codes for CATSDLPGATNTDTQYF.